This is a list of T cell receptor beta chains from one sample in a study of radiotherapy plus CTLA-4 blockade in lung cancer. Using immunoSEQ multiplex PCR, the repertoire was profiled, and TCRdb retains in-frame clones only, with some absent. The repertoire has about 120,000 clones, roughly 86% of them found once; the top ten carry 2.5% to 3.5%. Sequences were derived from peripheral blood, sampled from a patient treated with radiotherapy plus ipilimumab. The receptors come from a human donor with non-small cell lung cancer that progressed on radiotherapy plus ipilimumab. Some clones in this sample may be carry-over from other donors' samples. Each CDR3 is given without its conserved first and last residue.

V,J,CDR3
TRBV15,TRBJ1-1,ATSRVRGNTEAF
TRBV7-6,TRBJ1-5,ASSWGPSNQPQH
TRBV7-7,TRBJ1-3,ASSLGLNAGNTIY
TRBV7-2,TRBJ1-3,ASSFGTGEITIY
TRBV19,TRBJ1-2,ASSLRGGQGVFGYT
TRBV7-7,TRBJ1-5,ASSLIKGPHQPQH
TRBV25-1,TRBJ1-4,ASSDHHRGQEKLF
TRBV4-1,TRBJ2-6,ASSQTAGGTSGANVLT
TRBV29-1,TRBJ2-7,SVVRDSGGIRGEQY
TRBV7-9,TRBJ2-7,ASSLDRAPYEQY
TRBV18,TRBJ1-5,ASSPAAPGQGHQPQH
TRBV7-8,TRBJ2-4,ASSLGQGVSKNIQY
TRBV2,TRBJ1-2,ASSRTDLYGYT
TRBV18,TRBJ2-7,ASSPPSIEYEQY
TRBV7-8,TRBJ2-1,ASSLTTEGVEQF
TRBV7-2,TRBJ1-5,ASSLAWNTGEPQH
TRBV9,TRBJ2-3,ASSVEGGPLTDTQY
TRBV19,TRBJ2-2,ASEDRDTGELF
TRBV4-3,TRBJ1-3,ASSHYQASGNTIY
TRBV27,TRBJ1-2,ASSPSPIGGHYGYT
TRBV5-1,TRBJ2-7,ASNRQGGGLEQY
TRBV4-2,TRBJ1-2,ASSHPTPTIGYT
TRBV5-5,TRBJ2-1,ASSPRDRYYNEQF
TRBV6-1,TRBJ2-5,ASSDSPGETQY
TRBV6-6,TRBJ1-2,ASSYGGHYGYT
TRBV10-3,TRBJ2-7,AISEGSGTSYEQY
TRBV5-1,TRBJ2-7,ASSLTALYEQY
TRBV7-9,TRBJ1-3,ASSLFSSGVYGNTIY
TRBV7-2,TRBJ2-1,ASSLATSGGLEQF
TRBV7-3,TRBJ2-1,ASSLTASSSYNEQF
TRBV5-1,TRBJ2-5,ASSPQGTTQETQY